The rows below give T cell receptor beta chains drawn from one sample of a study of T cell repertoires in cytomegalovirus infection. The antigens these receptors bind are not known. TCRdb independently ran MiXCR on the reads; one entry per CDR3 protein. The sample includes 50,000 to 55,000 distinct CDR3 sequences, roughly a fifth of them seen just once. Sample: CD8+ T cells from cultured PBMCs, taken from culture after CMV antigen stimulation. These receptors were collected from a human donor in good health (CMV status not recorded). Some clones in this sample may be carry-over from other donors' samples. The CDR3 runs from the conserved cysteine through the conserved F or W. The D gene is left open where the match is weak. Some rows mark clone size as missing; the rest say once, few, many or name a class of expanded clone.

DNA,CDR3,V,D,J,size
TGTGCCAGCAGCTTATGGAAGGGAACGGATTCACCCCTCCACTTT,CASSLWKGTDSPLHF,TRBV11-2,NA,TRBJ1-6,few
TGTGCCAGCAGCTTCCCGGGACTAGCGCTAAAAGAGACCCAGTACTTC,CASSFPGLALKETQYF,TRBV7-8,TRBD2,TRBJ2-5,NA
TGTGCCAGCAGTCCGGGACAGATACACTACGAGCAGTACTTC,CASSPGQIHYEQYF,TRBV28,TRBD1,TRBJ2-7,few
TGTGCCAGCAGCCCTAGAATACAGGGGGGGCCTGGTGGCTACACCTTC,CASSPRIQGGPGGYTF,TRBV7-2,TRBD1,TRBJ1-2,NA
TGCAGTGCTAGGACAGGGGGCGACTACGAGCAGTACTTC,CSARTGGDYEQYF,TRBV20-1,TRBD1,TRBJ2-7,once
TGTGCCAGCAGCTCGGGACTAGCGGAAAAACAGTACTTC,CASSSGLAEKQYF,TRBV7-8,TRBD2,TRBJ2-7,NA
TGTGCCAGCAGCGTGACAGGGGTCGAGCAGTACTTC,CASSVTGVEQYF,TRBV5-4,TRBD1,TRBJ2-7,few
TGTGCCAGCAGCAGGGAGCGGCCCGCCTACAATGAGCAGTTCTTC,CASSRERPAYNEQFF,TRBV7-9,NA,TRBJ2-1,once
TGTGCCAGCTCACCACGACCGGGACAGGGGGAAACGGCTAGCGGAGGTGGGAATGAGCAGTTCTTC,CASSPRPGQGETASGGGNEQFF,TRBV18,TRBD1,TRBJ2-1,NA
TGTGCCAGCAGTTTTCTTAATGAGCAGTTCTTC,CASSFLNEQFF,TRBV27,NA,TRBJ2-1,many
TGTGCCAGCAGCGCCTACAGGGGGCCGAATGAAAAACTGTTTTTT,CASSAYRGPNEKLFF,TRBV7-8,TRBD1,TRBJ1-4,NA
TGTGCCAGCAGCCTTAGAAGGGACAGGGTGGAGGAGACCCAGTACTTC,CASSLRRDRVEETQYF,TRBV7-6,TRBD1,TRBJ2-5,few
TGTGCCAGCAGAATAAGGGACAACAGGGATACGCAGTATTTT,CASRIRDNRDTQYF,TRBV7-2,NA,TRBJ2-3,NA
TGTGCCAGCAGCTTAGCGTCGATTGGGCGGGGGGCCGAGCAGTTCTTC,CASSLASIGRGAEQFF,TRBV7-2,TRBD2,TRBJ2-1,many
TGTGCCAGCAGTGAAGCTGGGGGCAGCCTTACTAGCACAGATACGCAGTATTTT,CASSEAGGSLTSTDTQYF,TRBV6-1,NA,TRBJ2-3,few
TGTGCCAGCAGTTTCCACCAGGGGTACCAAGAGACCCAGTACTTC,CASSFHQGYQETQYF,TRBV5-6,NA,TRBJ2-5,NA
TGTGCCAGCAGTCGGACAGCCCGCACAGATACGCAGTATTTT,CASSRTARTDTQYF,TRBV7-2,NA,TRBJ2-3,few
TGTGCCAGCAGCTTAGAACAGGAAAATTCACCCCTCCACTTT,CASSLEQENSPLHF,TRBV7-9,NA,TRBJ1-6,few
TGTGCCAGCAGCTTGGGAGGACGGAACTACGAGCAGTACTTC,CASSLGGRNYEQYF,TRBV7-6,NA,TRBJ2-7,few
TGTGCCAGCAGCCTCGGGACAGATCACTTC,CASSLGTDHF,TRBV5-8,TRBD1,TRBJ2-7,many
TGTGCCAGCAGCTCAGTCGGCGGGGGATACTCCTACAATGAGCAGTTCTTC,CASSSVGGGYSYNEQFF,TRBV7-2,TRBD2,TRBJ2-1,few
TGTGCCAGCAGTGATGATTGGACTAGCGGGAGCTACGAGCAGTACTTC,CASSDDWTSGSYEQYF,TRBV27,TRBD2,TRBJ2-7,NA
TGTGCCAGCAGGAAGGGACTAGCGGGAGGTTACTACAATGAGCAGTTCTTC,CASRKGLAGGYYNEQFF,TRBV6-1,TRBD2,TRBJ2-1,few
TGTGCCAGCAGCCATAGCCCCCAGATGGTAGACGAGCAGTACTTC,CASSHSPQMVDEQYF,TRBV27,NA,TRBJ2-7,few
TGTGCCAGCAGTTACCAAGCGGGAGGATCAGATACGCAGTATTTT,CASSYQAGGSDTQYF,TRBV6-2/TRBV6-3,TRBD2,TRBJ2-3,few
TGTGCCAGCAAAGGCCCCGGGACCCAGTACTTC,CASKGPGTQYF,TRBV7-9,NA,TRBJ2-5,NA
TGTGCCAGCAGCGCGTCACAGGGTCCGCACACTGAAGCTTTCTTT,CASSASQGPHTEAFF,TRBV11-2,NA,TRBJ1-1,medium-sized
TGTGCCAGCAGTACTCCCCCGGGGGAAGCTTTCTTT,CASSTPPGEAFF,TRBV27,NA,TRBJ1-1,few
TGTGCCAGCAGCTTAGCATGGACAGACCCCTACGAGCAGTACTTC,CASSLAWTDPYEQYF,TRBV7-8,NA,TRBJ2-7,NA
TGCGCCAGCAGCCAAGACGGGATACCTAACTATGGCTACACCTTC,CASSQDGIPNYGYTF,TRBV4-1,NA,TRBJ1-2,NA
TGTGCCAGCAAATCGACAGGGGAAGGAGAGACCCAGTACTTC,CASKSTGEGETQYF,TRBV12-3/TRBV12-4,TRBD1,TRBJ2-5,few
TGTGCCAGCAGGGGACAGGGGTCCCACGAGCAGTACTTC,CASRGQGSHEQYF,TRBV12-3/TRBV12-4,TRBD1,TRBJ2-7,NA
TGCGCCAGCAGCCGACAGGGGGTGAACGAGCAGTTCTTC,CASSRQGVNEQFF,TRBV4-1,TRBD1,TRBJ2-1,few
TGTGCCAGCAGCTTAACTGGGTTGGGGGAGCAGTACTTC,CASSLTGLGEQYF,TRBV7-3,NA,TRBJ2-7,NA
TGTGCCAGCAGCCGAGGACAGGGCCCTAACTATGGCTACACCTTC,CASSRGQGPNYGYTF,TRBV7-2,TRBD1,TRBJ1-2,NA
TGTGCCAGCAGTTACGTCGGAGACAATGAGCAGTTCTTC,CASSYVGDNEQFF,TRBV6-6,NA,TRBJ2-1,NA
TGTGCCAGCAGCGTAGCAGGGACAGTATCCTACGAGCAGTACTTC,CASSVAGTVSYEQYF,TRBV9,TRBD1,TRBJ2-7,few
TGTGCCAGCAGCTTAGAAGGGACTAGCTACGAGCAGTACTTC,CASSLEGTSYEQYF,TRBV7-6,TRBD2,TRBJ2-7,NA
TGCAGTGCTCCAGGGGTCACCGGGGAGCTGTTTTTT,CSAPGVTGELFF,TRBV20-1,NA,TRBJ2-2,many
TGCAGTTTTCCAGGGGGCAGCTATGGCTACACCTTC,CSFPGGSYGYTF,TRBV20-1,TRBD1,TRBJ1-2,NA
TGTGCCACCAGCACCAGGAAAAAAAACATTCAGTACTTC,CATSTRKKNIQYF,TRBV15,NA,TRBJ2-4,few
TGTGCCAGCAGCTTGGGATTCGAGGACAGATATTCACCCCTCCACTTT,CASSLGFEDRYSPLHF,TRBV7-2,NA,TRBJ1-6,few
TGTGCCAGCAGCCTCACCGACAGGGGGAGGACTGAAGCTTTCTTT,CASSLTDRGRTEAFF,TRBV6-5,TRBD1,TRBJ1-1,many
TGCAGTGCGACCGGGACTAATTACTACAATGAGCAGTTCTTC,CSATGTNYYNEQFF,TRBV20-1,TRBD2,TRBJ2-1,NA
TGTGCCAGCAGTATTCAGGGAAGGACTGAAGCTTTCTTT,CASSIQGRTEAFF,TRBV27,NA,TRBJ1-1,NA
TGTGCCAGCAGCTTAGCCCTCCGGGGGCCGAGGGCTGAAGCTTTCTTT,CASSLALRGPRAEAFF,TRBV7-9,NA,TRBJ1-1,few
TGCGCCAGCAGCCCAATTTCAGGGACAAATGAAAAACTGTTTTTT,CASSPISGTNEKLFF,TRBV4-3,NA,TRBJ1-4,few
TGTGCCAGCAGTTTGATCAGTTTCTCTGGGGCCAACGTCCTGACTTTC,CASSLISFSGANVLTF,TRBV28,NA,TRBJ2-6,NA
TGTGCCATCCCTTTGGCGCCTGGGGGAGCTTTCTTT,CAIPLAPGGAFF,TRBV2,NA,TRBJ1-1,once
TGTGCCAGCAGTTCGAAAGGGGTCCAAGAGACCCAGTACTTC,CASSSKGVQETQYF,TRBV12-3/TRBV12-4,NA,TRBJ2-5,NA
TGTGCCAGCAGCTTAGTTCGACTAGCTCTCCATGAGCAGTTCTTC,CASSLVRLALHEQFF,TRBV7-6,TRBD2,TRBJ2-1,NA
TGTGCCAGCAGTTTAGCCCCCCTAGCGGGACCCTACGAGCAGTACTTC,CASSLAPLAGPYEQYF,TRBV28,TRBD2,TRBJ2-7,few
TGTGCCAGCAGATCAGGGGCGGGAGCGGGGAGCTACAATGAGCAGTTCTTC,CASRSGAGAGSYNEQFF,TRBV7-2,NA,TRBJ2-1,NA
TGTGCCAACCTGGAGGCCGGGACACAAGGCTACACCTTC,CANLEAGTQGYTF,TRBV2,NA,TRBJ1-2,NA